Described below is a single TCR beta chain sequence and its context. This entry belongs to a study of blood T cell repertoires in COVID-19. Across the study: PBMCs, B-cell-depleted T cells, or T cells provided the cDNA or gDNA that made up the material.

Original processing notes: Reference gene primer amplification yielded estimated nucleated cell counts. Here immunoSEQ multiplex PCR was the method, and the copy in TCRdb shows in-frame clones only, minus some. Clone size and the V and J calls come from that table; the DNA yielded D and trimming. The sample has approximately 250,000 clones, more than 75% seen once. The sequenced sample was peripheral blood. This sequence originates from a man in his forties or fifties with active or convalescent COVID-19.

The CDR3 here is CASSPSPDRVAGYTF. The CDR3 nucleotides read TGTGCCAGCTCGCCGTCGCCGGACAGGGTCGCTGGCTACACCTTC. V usage is TRBV18 and J usage is TRBJ1-2; 8 bases match TRBD1. Germline V lookup: CDR1 KGHSH, CDR2 LQKENI. The CDR3 extends over 15 amino acids. Trimming cost V 6 bases and J 7 bases; bases outside gene matches: 13.